These T cell receptor beta chains were read from a single sample in a study of shared clonotypes between healthy human individuals. TCRdb's copy holds only in-frame clones and misses some; the assay was immunoSEQ multiplex PCR. Here the sample spans approximately 1,500,000 clones, roughly 96% being singletons. Sequenced material: naive CD4+ T cells sorted from blood. The origin of the receptors is a man aged 25 to 45 in good health. Each CDR3 is given with its conserved first and last residue. A D gene is named only where the DNA matches it firmly.

D gene | V gene | CDR3 length | CDR3 protein
. | TRBV29-1 | 12 | CSVADPRYEQYF
. | TRBV5-6 | 17 | CASSLFLQALNTGELFF
TRBD1 | TRBV28 | 14 | CASSSGTGYEKLFF
. | TRBV19 | 17 | CASSKGWINRMSYEQYF
. | TRBV5-8 | 17 | CASSLALAAVGLETQYF
. | TRBV18 | 13 | CASSPQINGEAFF
. | TRBV9 | 14 | CASSVASAGNEQFF
. | TRBV7-8 | 16 | CASSLVGPANTGELFF
. | TRBV6-5 | 14 | CASTEGSPHYGYTF
TRBD2 | TRBV9 | 16 | CASSVWEAGVAGEQYF
TRBD2 | TRBV7-2 | 14 | CASSPAGSVDEQYF
TRBD2 | TRBV5-3 | 14 | CAFERSGAPYEQYF
TRBD1 | TRBV7-9 | 14 | CASSLTGGNTEAFF
. | TRBV11-3 | 14 | CASSLLGTTTEQFF
. | TRBV19 | 16 | CASSTRTAKNSYEQYF
TRBD1 | TRBV5-5 | 16 | CASSWATGDSYNEQFF
TRBD2 | TRBV5-1 | 14 | CASCSGRLSDTQYF
. | TRBV10-3 | 16 | CAISESQDANTGELFF
TRBD2 | TRBV29-1 | 14 | CSSSVDSGNHEQFF
TRBD1 | TRBV27 | 15 | CASSRTGAINYGYTF
. | TRBV19 | 16 | CASSIQNRGYTDTQYF
TRBD2 | TRBV4-1 | 16 | CASSQGRLAGAHEQFF
. | TRBV5-1 | 13 | CASSSSPEATQYF
TRBD2 | TRBV10-3 | 18 | CAISEFQSSGRINNEQFF